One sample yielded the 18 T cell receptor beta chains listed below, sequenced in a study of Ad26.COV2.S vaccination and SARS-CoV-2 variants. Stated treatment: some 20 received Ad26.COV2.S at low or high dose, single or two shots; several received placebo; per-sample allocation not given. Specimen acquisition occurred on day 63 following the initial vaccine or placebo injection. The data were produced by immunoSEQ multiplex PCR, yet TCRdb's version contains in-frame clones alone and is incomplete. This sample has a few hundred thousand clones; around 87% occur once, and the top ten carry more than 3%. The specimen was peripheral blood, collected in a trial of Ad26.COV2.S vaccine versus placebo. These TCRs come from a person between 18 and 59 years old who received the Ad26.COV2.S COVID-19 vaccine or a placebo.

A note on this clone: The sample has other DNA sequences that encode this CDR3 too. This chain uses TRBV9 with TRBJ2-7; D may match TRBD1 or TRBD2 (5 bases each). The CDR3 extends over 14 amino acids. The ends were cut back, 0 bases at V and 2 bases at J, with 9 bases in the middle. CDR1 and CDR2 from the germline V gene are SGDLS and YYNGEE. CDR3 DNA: TGTGCCAGCAGCGTAGCTGGGGGACCCTACGAGCAGTACTTC. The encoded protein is CASSVAGGPYEQYF. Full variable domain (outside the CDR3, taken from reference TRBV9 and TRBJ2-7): DSGVTQTPKHLITATGQRVTLRCSPRSGDLSVYWYQQSLDQGLQFLIQYYNGEERAKGNILERFSAQQFPDLHSELNLSSLELGDSALYFCASSVAGGPYEQYFGPGTRLTVT.

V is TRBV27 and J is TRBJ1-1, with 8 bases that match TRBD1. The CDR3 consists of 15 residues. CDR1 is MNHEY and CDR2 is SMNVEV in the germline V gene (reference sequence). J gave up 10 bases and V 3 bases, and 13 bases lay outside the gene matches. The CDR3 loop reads CASSLIGQGRVGAFF. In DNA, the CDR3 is TGTGCCAGCAGTTTGATAGGACAGGGTAGGGTGGGAGCTTTCTTT.

The DNA for the CDR3 is TGCGCCAGCAGTCAGTTACCGGGACAGGGGGGAACTGAAGCTTTCTTT. This translates into CASSQLPGQGGTEAFF. The rearrangement joins TRBV23-1 to TRBJ1-1; 11 bases map to TRBD1. TRBV23-1 is an ORF; its function is uncertain. The CDR3 spans 16 residues. Trimming removed 3 bases from V and 5 bases from J; junction bases left unmatched: 8.

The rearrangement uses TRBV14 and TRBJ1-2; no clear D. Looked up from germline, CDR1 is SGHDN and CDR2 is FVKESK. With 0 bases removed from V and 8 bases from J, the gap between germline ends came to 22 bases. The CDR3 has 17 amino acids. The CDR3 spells CASSQDYGSTPRHGYTF. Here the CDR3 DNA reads TGTGCCAGCAGCCAAGATTACGGGTCGACCCCGAGGCACGGCTACACCTTC.

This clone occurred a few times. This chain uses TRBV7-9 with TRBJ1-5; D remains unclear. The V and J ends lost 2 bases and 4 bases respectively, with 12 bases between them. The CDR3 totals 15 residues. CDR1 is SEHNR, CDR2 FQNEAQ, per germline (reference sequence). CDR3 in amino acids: CASSLSYATNQPQHF. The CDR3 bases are TGTGCCAGCAGCTTATCTTACGCCACGAATCAGCCCCAGCATTTT.

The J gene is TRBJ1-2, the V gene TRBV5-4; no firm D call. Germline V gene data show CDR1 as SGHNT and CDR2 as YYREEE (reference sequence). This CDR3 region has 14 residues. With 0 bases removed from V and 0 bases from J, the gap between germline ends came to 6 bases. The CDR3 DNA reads TGTGCCAGCAGCTTGGTTCAGACTAACTATGGCTACACCTTC. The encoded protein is CASSLVQTNYGYTF.

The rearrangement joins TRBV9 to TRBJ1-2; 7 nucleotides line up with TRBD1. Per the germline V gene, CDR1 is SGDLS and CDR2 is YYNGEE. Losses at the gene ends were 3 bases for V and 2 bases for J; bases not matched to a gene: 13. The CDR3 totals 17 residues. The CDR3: CASSGLGQYIGNYGYTF. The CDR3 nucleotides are TGTGCCAGCAGCGGACTGGGACAGTACATTGGGAACTATGGCTACACCTTC.

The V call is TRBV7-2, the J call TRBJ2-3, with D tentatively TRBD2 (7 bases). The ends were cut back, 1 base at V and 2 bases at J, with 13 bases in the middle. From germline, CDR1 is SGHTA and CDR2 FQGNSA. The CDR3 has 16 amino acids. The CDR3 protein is CASSLEGGPSTDTQYF. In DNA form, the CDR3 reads TGTGCCAGCAGCTTAGAGGGGGGGCCATCCACAGATACGCAGTATTTT.

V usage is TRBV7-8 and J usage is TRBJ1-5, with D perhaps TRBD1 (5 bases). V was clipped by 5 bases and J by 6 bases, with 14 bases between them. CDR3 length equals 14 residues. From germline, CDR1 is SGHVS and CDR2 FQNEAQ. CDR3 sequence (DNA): TGTGCCAGCAGCGGACAAGGGAAGGGTCAGCCCCAGCATTTT. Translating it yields CASSGQGKGQPQHF.

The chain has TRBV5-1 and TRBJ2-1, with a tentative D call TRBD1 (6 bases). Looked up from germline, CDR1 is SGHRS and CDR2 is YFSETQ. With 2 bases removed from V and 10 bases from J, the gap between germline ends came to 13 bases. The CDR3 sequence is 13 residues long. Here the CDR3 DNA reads TGCGCCAGCAGCTTTCTGGGGGCTCACGAGCAGTTCTTC. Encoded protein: CASSFLGAHEQFF. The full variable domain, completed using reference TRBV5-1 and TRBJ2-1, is KAGVTQTPRYLIKTRGQQVTLSCSPISGHRSVSWYQQTPGQGLQFLFEYFSETQRNKGNFPGRFSGRQFSNSRSEMNVSTLELGDSALYLCASSFLGAHEQFFGPGTRLTVL.

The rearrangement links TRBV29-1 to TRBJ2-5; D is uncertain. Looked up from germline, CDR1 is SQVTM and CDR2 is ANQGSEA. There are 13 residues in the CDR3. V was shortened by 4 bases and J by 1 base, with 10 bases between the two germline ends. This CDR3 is CSVVPWLQETQYF. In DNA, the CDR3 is TGCAGCGTTGTACCCTGGCTCCAAGAGACCCAGTACTTC.

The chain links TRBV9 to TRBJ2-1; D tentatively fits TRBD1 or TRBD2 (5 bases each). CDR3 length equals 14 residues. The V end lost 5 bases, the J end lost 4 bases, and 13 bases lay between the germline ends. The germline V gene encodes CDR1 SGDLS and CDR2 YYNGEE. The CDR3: CASRAGTAYNEQFF. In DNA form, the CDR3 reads TGTGCCAGCAGAGCCGGGACGGCTTACAATGAGCAGTTCTTC.

CDR3: CASTSVQPAGGTGELFF. In DNA, the CDR3 is TGTGCCAGCACCTCGGTTCAGCCGGCGGGGGGCACCGGGGAGCTGTTTTTT. The chain is built from TRBV11-2 and TRBJ2-2; TRBD2 aligns across 8 bases. V gave up 7 bases and J gave up 4 bases; unmatched junction bases: 14. The germline V gene encodes CDR1 SGHAT and CDR2 FQNNGV. The CDR3 runs 17 residues.

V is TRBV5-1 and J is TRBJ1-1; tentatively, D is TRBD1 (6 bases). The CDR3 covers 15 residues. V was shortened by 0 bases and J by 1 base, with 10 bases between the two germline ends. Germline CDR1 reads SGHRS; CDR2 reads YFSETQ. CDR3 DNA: TGCGCCAGCAGCTTGGTTGGCAGGGGGAACACTGAAGCTTTCTTT. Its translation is CASSLVGRGNTEAFF.

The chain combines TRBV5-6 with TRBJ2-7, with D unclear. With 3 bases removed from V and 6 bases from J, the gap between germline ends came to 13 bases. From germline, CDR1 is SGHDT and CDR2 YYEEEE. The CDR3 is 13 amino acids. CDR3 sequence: CASSSFPVPEQYF. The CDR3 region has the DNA TGTGCCAGCAGCTCCTTTCCCGTTCCCGAGCAGTACTTC.

In nucleotides, the CDR3 is TGTGCCAGTAGTATAAGCAGACTCCAAGAGACCCAGTACTTC. Translation: CASSISRLQETQYF. The V gene is TRBV19, the J gene TRBJ2-5; the D is unclear. This CDR3 has 14 residues. The V and J ends lost 2 bases and 1 base respectively, with 8 bases between them. CDR1 and CDR2 (germline): LNHDA, SQIVND (reference sequence).

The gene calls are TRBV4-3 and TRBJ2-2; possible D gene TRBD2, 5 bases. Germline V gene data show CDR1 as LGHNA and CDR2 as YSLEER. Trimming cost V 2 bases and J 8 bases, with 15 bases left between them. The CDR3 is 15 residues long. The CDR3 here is CASSQSQSGFGELFF. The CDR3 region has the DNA TGCGCCAGCAGCCAAAGCCAGTCGGGGTTTGGGGAGCTGTTTTTT.

The CDR3 DNA sequence: TGTGCCAGCAGTGACTCGAGTCAAGGGCACAGGATCCGACAGACAGCAACTAATGAAAAACTGTTTTTT. This translates into CASSDSSQGHRIRQTATNEKLFF. This chain connects TRBV6-4 to TRBJ1-4; TRBD1 is a possible D gene (5 bases). Germline V gene data show CDR1 as MRHNA and CDR2 as SNTAGT. The V gene lost 0 bases and the J gene lost 0 bases, with 29 bases spanning the gap. The CDR3 spans 23 residues.